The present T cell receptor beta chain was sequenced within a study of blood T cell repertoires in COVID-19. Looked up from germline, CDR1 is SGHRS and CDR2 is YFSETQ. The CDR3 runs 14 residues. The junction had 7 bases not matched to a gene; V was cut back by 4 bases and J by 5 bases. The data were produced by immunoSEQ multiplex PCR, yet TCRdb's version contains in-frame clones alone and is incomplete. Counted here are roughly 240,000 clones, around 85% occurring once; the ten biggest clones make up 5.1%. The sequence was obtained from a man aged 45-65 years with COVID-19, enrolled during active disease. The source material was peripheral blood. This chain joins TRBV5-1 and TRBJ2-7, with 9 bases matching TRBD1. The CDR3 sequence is CASSVRDRVHEQYF. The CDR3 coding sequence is TGCGCCAGCAGCGTCCGGGACAGGGTTCACGAGCAGTACTTC.